The 27 T cell receptor beta chains presented below share a single source sample, sequenced in a study of shared clonotypes between healthy human individuals. Profiled with immunoSEQ multiplex PCR; TCRdb holds only in-frame clones, not every one. The profile shows 1.5 million to 2.5 million clones, about 95% of them singletons. Terminally differentiated effector memory CD45RA+ cells were excluded by CCR7 positive selection of CD45RO-negative cells. Specimen: naive CD8+ T cells sorted from blood. These receptors were taken from a man aged 18-30 years in good health.

The rearrangement uses TRBV25-1 and TRBJ1-1; TRBD1 is a possible D gene (6 bases). The V end was cut by 2 bases, the J end by 3 bases, with 10 bases between. The CDR3 has 14 residues. Germline lookup yields CDR1 MGHDK and CDR2 SYGVNS. In nucleotides, the CDR3 is TGTGCCAGCAGTGAAGGGGGCGCCGACACTGAAGCTTTCTTT. Its translation: CASSEGGADTEAFF.

The chain links TRBV7-9 to TRBJ2-1; 7 bases agree with TRBD2. The CDR3 is 16 amino acids. The J segment lost 7 bases and the V segment lost 3 bases, leaving 12 bases of the junction unmatched. The germline V gene encodes CDR1 SEHNR and CDR2 FQNEAQ (reference sequence). The CDR3 DNA reads as TGTGCCAGCAGCTTCGAGGGAGGACTAGAAACAAATGAGCAGTTCTTC. This encodes CASSFEGGLETNEQFF.

The V gene is TRBV9, the J gene TRBJ2-7, with 8 bases that match TRBD1. The germline CDR1 and CDR2 sequences are SGDLS and YYNGEE. The CDR3 is made up of 16 amino acids. Trimming cost V 3 bases and J 4 bases; bases outside gene matches: 12. CDR3 sequence: CASSATEGTGSYEQYF. CDR3 DNA sequence: TGTGCCAGCAGCGCCACGGAGGGGACAGGCTCTTACGAGCAGTACTTC.

The chain uses TRBV7-9 and TRBJ2-7; TRBD2 agrees at 7 bases. The CDR3 loop spans 16 amino acids. In germline, CDR1 is SEHNR, CDR2 FQNEAQ (reference sequence). J was trimmed by 4 bases and V by 4 bases; bases with no gene match: 13. CDR3 in amino acids: CASSSQRGGVGYEQYF. The CDR3 DNA reads TGTGCCAGCAGCTCCCAAAGGGGAGGGGTTGGGTACGAGCAGTACTTC.

The CDR3 loop is CASSSGGGTDTQYF. CDR3 in DNA: TGTGCCAGCAGCTCAGGAGGGGGCACAGATACGCAGTATTTT. This chain links TRBV7-8 with TRBJ2-3, with D perhaps TRBD2 (6 bases). V lost 4 bases and J 1 base, leaving 9 bases between the germline ends. Germline V gene data show CDR1 as SGHVS and CDR2 as FQNEAQ. This CDR3 spans 14 amino acids.

The rearrangement joins TRBV27 to TRBJ2-1; possible D gene TRBD1, 6 bases. The germline gives CDR1 MNHEY, CDR2 SMNVEV (reference sequence). The V gene lost 2 bases and the J gene lost 8 bases, with 13 bases spanning the gap. The CDR3 is 14 amino acids. DNA of the CDR3: TGTGCCAGCAGTTTAGAGAGGGGGTACGATGAGCAGTTCTTC. Protein sequence: CASSLERGYDEQFF.

CDR3 nucleotide sequence: TGTGCCAGGGATGACGGTGGGCGCACAGATACGCAGTATTTT. Its protein product is CARDDGGRTDTQYF. This chain uses TRBV2 with TRBJ2-3; D ambiguous. Germline V CDR1 and CDR2: SNHLY, FYNNEI. V lost 9 bases to trimming and J lost 1 base, with 14 bases between them. The length of the CDR3 is 14 residues.

The chain uses TRBV29-1 and TRBJ2-7; 12 positions agree with TRBD2. The junction had 2 bases not matched to a gene; V was cut back by 4 bases and J by 1 base. The CDR3 has 14 residues. The V gene's germline CDR1 is SQVTM and CDR2 ANQGSEA. Here the CDR3 reads CSVVGLAGSYEQYF. CDR3 coding DNA: TGCAGCGTTGTCGGACTAGCGGGATCCTACGAGCAGTACTTC.

The V call is TRBV6-1, the J call TRBJ1-3; no clear D gene. The CDR3 contains 15 residues. V was shortened by 3 bases and J by 4 bases, with 13 bases between the two germline ends. Germline values: CDR1 MNHNS, CDR2 SASEGT. The CDR3 DNA reads TGTGCCAGCAGTGAGGCCCAAGGCCCCGGAAACACCATATATTTT. It encodes CASSEAQGPGNTIYF.

The rearrangement links TRBV9 to TRBJ1-1; D remains ambiguous. Germline CDR1 is SGDLS and CDR2 is YYNGEE. The germline V and J ends were trimmed by 3 bases and 0 bases, with 15 bases remaining between them. This CDR3 has 16 residues. The DNA for the CDR3 is TGTGCCAGCAGCGCCGACCCCCTATATATGAACACTGAAGCTTTCTTT. Protein product: CASSADPLYMNTEAFF.

The rearrangement uses TRBV7-9 and TRBJ1-1, with 9 nucleotides matching TRBD1. The CDR3 consists of 15 residues. V gave up 5 bases and J gave up 6 bases; unmatched junction bases: 10. The V gene's germline CDR1 is SEHNR and CDR2 FQNEAQ (reference sequence). CDR3 DNA sequence: TGTGCCAGCAGCCGGACTACAGGGGGCGTCGCTGAAGCTTTCTTT. Amino acids: CASSRTTGGVAEAFF.

The chain is built from TRBV4-1 and TRBJ2-2; no clear D gene. The CDR3 is 15 amino acids. The germline V gene has CDR1 MGHRA and CDR2 YSYEKL. V lost 1 base and J lost 4, with 10 bases in between. CDR3 sequence: CASSQVGRSTGELFF. The DNA for the CDR3 is TGCGCCAGCAGCCAAGTTGGGCGGAGCACCGGGGAGCTGTTTTTT.

Only one count was recorded for this clone. V usage is TRBV7-2 and J usage is TRBJ2-5, with 10 bases identical to TRBD2. The CDR3 length is 16 residues. With V trimmed by 4 bases and J by 3 bases, 8 bases remained unmatched. CDR1 SGHTA and CDR2 FQGNSA come from the germline V gene. Here the CDR3 DNA reads TGTGCCAGCAGCTCCCCGGGACTAGCGCAAAAAGAGACCCAGTACTTC. Translating gives CASSSPGLAQKETQYF.

This sequence joins TRBV7-8 and TRBJ1-5, with D tentatively TRBD1 (5 bases). The CDR3 has 16 residues. The germline V and J ends were trimmed by 0 bases and 2 bases, with 11 bases remaining between them. From germline, CDR1 is SGHVS and CDR2 FQNEAQ. The CDR3 here is CASSLAWGDGNQPQHF. The CDR3 bases are TGTGCCAGCAGCTTAGCGTGGGGCGACGGCAATCAGCCCCAGCATTTT.

The chain employs TRBV11-2 and TRBJ2-5; D not resolved. CDR1 is SGHAT, CDR2 FQNNGV, per germline. The CDR3 loop spans 14 amino acids. The V and J ends lost 4 bases and 4 bases respectively, with 13 bases between them. In nucleotides, the CDR3 is TGTGCCAGCAGCTGGAATGGGGTTGGAGAGACCCAGTACTTC. Translating gives CASSWNGVGETQYF.

The table lists this clone with a few counts. The chain is built from TRBV5-5 and TRBJ1-6, with 7 bases that match TRBD1. V was pared by 4 bases and J by 0 bases, with 10 bases of the junction left unmatched. Germline V CDR1 and CDR2: SGHKS, YYEKEE (reference sequence). CDR3 length: 18 residues. The CDR3 sequence is CASSHGQDQSSYNSPLHF. DNA for the CDR3: TGTGCCAGCAGCCATGGACAGGACCAAAGCTCCTATAATTCACCCCTCCACTTT.

J is TRBJ2-2 and V is TRBV15; D is ambiguous. The CDR3 covers 12 residues. Per germline, CDR1 LNHNV and CDR2 YYDKDF (reference sequence). The V end was cut by 3 bases, the J end by 8 bases, with 7 bases between. CDR3 sequence reads: CATSSLWGELFF. As DNA, the CDR3 is TGTGCCACCAGCAGTCTCTGGGGGGAGCTGTTTTTT.

This clone was observed a handful of times. The V call is TRBV7-9, the J call TRBJ2-2; D unresolved. The CDR3 is made up of 11 amino acids. Between the trimmed V and J ends, which lost 6 bases and 8 bases, there was a span of 7 bases. Per the germline V gene, CDR1 is SEHNR and CDR2 is FQNEAQ (reference sequence). CDR3 residues: CASRKIGELFF. CDR3 nucleotides: TGTGCCAGCAGAAAAATAGGGGAGCTGTTTTTT.

The V and J genes are TRBV5-5 and TRBJ2-7; possibly TRBD1 for D (5 bases). Germline values: CDR1 SGHKS, CDR2 YYEKEE (reference sequence). Trimming took off 1 base at V and 1 base at J, with 15 bases between the two ends. The CDR3 extends over 16 amino acids. CDR3 region: CASSLYDVRGSYEQYF. CDR3 nucleotides: TGTGCCAGCAGCTTGTATGACGTAAGGGGATCCTACGAGCAGTACTTC.

The V gene is TRBV5-1, the J gene TRBJ1-1, with 7 bases identical to TRBD1. CDR1 is SGHRS, CDR2 YFSETQ, per germline. V shed 4 bases, J shed 0 bases, and the junction held 9 bases outside the gene matches. The CDR3 has 16 amino acids. Written as DNA, the CDR3 is TGCGCCAGCAGCCAAGAGACAGGGCTTATGAACACTGAAGCTTTCTTT. This codes for CASSQETGLMNTEAFF. The whole variable domain, filled in from reference TRBV5-1 and TRBJ1-1, reads KAGVTQTPRYLIKTRGQQVTLSCSPISGHRSVSWYQQTPGQGLQFLFEYFSETQRNKGNFPGRFSGRQFSNSRSEMNVSTLELGDSALYLCASSQETGLMNTEAFFGQGTRLTVV.

The chain has TRBV11-3 and TRBJ2-2; D is perhaps TRBD2 (5 bases). The germline V gene encodes CDR1 SGHNT and CDR2 YENEEA. Trimming took off 3 bases at V and 4 bases at J, with 18 bases between the two ends. This CDR3 contains 17 residues. CDR3 coding DNA: TGTGCCAGCAGCTTGTACGTCCGGGCCGAGGGCACCGGGGAGCTGTTTTTT. Encoded protein: CASSLYVRAEGTGELFF.

J is TRBJ1-1 and V is TRBV12-5, with a possible D match to TRBD1 (5 bases). Trimming pared 5 bases from V and 10 bases from J, leaving 14 bases between. The germline gives CDR1 LGHNT, CDR2 FRNRAP. This CDR3 region has 12 residues. Here the CDR3 reads CASGLAGEGAFF. In nucleotides, the CDR3 is TGTGCTAGTGGTCTCGCGGGGGAGGGAGCTTTCTTT.

This chain uses TRBV27 with TRBJ2-7; D gene unclear. The V gene lost 8 bases and the J gene lost 5 bases, with 19 bases spanning the gap. This CDR3 has 14 amino acids. Germline lookup yields CDR1 MNHEY and CDR2 SMNVEV (reference sequence). CDR3 residues: CASSFVSTLDEQYF. The CDR3 nucleotides read TGTGCCAGCTCATTTGTAAGCACCTTGGACGAGCAGTACTTC.

With respect to this clone: The sample holds other DNA sequences that translate to the same CDR3. The chain is built from TRBV29-1 and TRBJ1-1; D remains ambiguous. The CDR3 covers 11 residues. The V end was cut by 6 bases, the J end by 1 base, with 6 bases between. Germline CDR1 and CDR2: SQVTM and ANQGSEA. The CDR3 nucleotides are TGCAGCGTACTAGAGAACACTGAAGCTTTCTTT. This translates into CSVLENTEAFF. The full variable domain, its missing parts supplied by reference TRBV29-1 and TRBJ1-1, is SAVISQKPSRDICQRGTSLTIQCQVDSQVTMMFWYRQQPGQSLTLIATANQGSEATYESGFVIDKFPISRPNLTFSTLTVSNMSPEDSSIYLCSVLENTEAFFGQGTRLTVV.

J is TRBJ1-1 and V is TRBV5-6, with D maybe TRBD1 (5 bases). The CDR3 consists of 14 residues. Looked up from germline, CDR1 is SGHDT and CDR2 is YYEEEE. The ends were cut back, 0 bases at V and 0 bases at J, with 6 bases in the middle. In DNA form, the CDR3 reads TGTGCCAGCAGCTTGGTACAGGTGAACACTGAAGCTTTCTTT. It codes for CASSLVQVNTEAFF.

The chain is built from TRBV4-1 and TRBJ2-7; 7 nucleotides agree with TRBD1. Trimming removed 0 bases from V and 5 bases from J; junction bases left unmatched: 4. The CDR3 is 14 residues long. Germline CDR1 reads MGHRA; CDR2 reads YSYEKL. CDR3 residues: CASSQDSQGDEQYF. The CDR3 coding sequence is TGCGCCAGCAGCCAAGATTCGCAGGGGGACGAGCAGTACTTC.

The chain joins TRBV11-2 to TRBJ2-7; perhaps D is TRBD1 or TRBD2 (5 bases each). Trimming pared 5 bases from V and 6 bases from J, leaving 14 bases between. The CDR3 spans 13 residues. Per germline, CDR1 SGHAT and CDR2 FQNNGV. The CDR3 nucleotides are TGTGCCAGCAGCGGGGGATTCGAGGGCGAGCAGTACTTC. As protein: CASSGGFEGEQYF.